This TCR beta chain came from a study of T-cell reconstitution after alpha-beta-depleted transplantation in children. Germline V CDR1 and CDR2: DFQATT, SNEGSKA (reference sequence). V lost 3 bases to trimming and J lost 4 bases; unmatched junction nucleotides: 8. This CDR3 spans 16 amino acids. The authors prepared the TCRbeta library with unique molecular identifiers. TCRdb analysed the PCR reads with MiXCR anew, one entry per CDR3 protein. The data contain approximately 340,000 distinct CDR3 sequences, 10% of them seen just once; the ten biggest clones take up around 2.3%. This clonotype was counted at least ten times.

V usage is TRBV20-1 and J usage is TRBJ1-5; 11 positions match TRBD1. Sequences were derived from PBMCs from the stem cell graft donor, sampled from the stem cell graft. The source is a human donor who donated a stem cell graft to a child with acute lymphoblastic leukemia. The CDR3 DNA sequence: TGCAGTGCTAGGGGGACAGGGGGGGGATTGAATCAGCCCCAGCATTTT. Translation gives CSARGTGGGLNQPQHF.